This TCR beta chain was retrieved from a study of OX40 agonist ivuxolimab in advanced cancers. Profiled with immunoSEQ multiplex PCR; TCRdb holds only in-frame clones, not every one. The sample lists roughly 50,000 clones; 85% to 90% were seen once. A remark on this clone: Its antigen is undetermined.

Regarding the study as a whole: A proportion of nonresponders additionally exhibited low normalized T-cell clonal expansion. CD4+ and CD8+ blood T cells expanded clonally by week 6 at 0.1 to 3.0 mg/kg. In general, CD8+ T cells held more expanded clones than CD4+ did, on average.

The sample here was CD4+ or CD8+ T cells sorted from blood, taken in a trial of the OX40 agonist ivuxolimab. This receptor was obtained from an adult with an advanced solid tumor such as melanoma, head and neck, liver or kidney cancer.

CDR3 coding DNA: TGTGCCAGCAGCGTAGGGGCGGGCGAGCAGTACTTC. Protein: CASSVGAGEQYF. This chain joins TRBV9 and TRBJ2-5; perhaps TRBD2 as D (5 bases). The closer fit of TRBJ2-7 to the DNA end suggests the J call may be wrong. The CDR3 runs 12 residues. Germline values: CDR1 SGDLS, CDR2 YYNGEE.